This entry is about one T cell receptor (beta chain). Its target is not known. This record belongs to a study of T cells after posttransplantation cyclophosphamide. Libraries were prepared by immunoSEQ multiplex PCR; TCRdb keeps only in-frame clonotypes and omits some of them. The data show roughly 15,000 clones, 65% to 85% seen once. General study results and limits: Donor-recipient repertoire similarity was low at 1-2 months, rising over year one. After PTCy, TRB diversity resembled that of CNI/methotrexate controls.

Controls had myeloablative marrow grafts with methotrexate and calcineurin inhibitor, sampled at 1 year. The source was PBMCs, collected 441 days after allogeneic stem cell transplant with calcineurin inhibitor and methotrexate. This sequence was found in a male patient between 25 and 40 years old who received an allogeneic stem cell transplant from an unrelated donor, was CMV-positive, and had acute and chronic GVHD. Some T cells may have come from the graft donor.

The CDR3 DNA reads as TGTGCCAGCAGCATCCGGCGACATAACTACGAGCAGTACTTC. This codes for CASSIRRHNYEQYF. J is TRBJ2-7 and V is TRBV9; the D is unclear. Trimming left V 4 bases short and J 3 bases short, with 14 bases between. The length of the CDR3 is 14 residues. Per the germline V gene, CDR1 is SGDLS and CDR2 is YYNGEE.